The rows below give T cell receptor beta chains drawn from one sample of a study of blood T cell repertoires in COVID-19. The table came from immunoSEQ multiplex PCR; TCRdb's copy has only in-frame clones and leaves some out. Of a few hundred thousand clones listed, roughly nine tenths were seen once; the top ten hold less than 8%. The sequenced material came from peripheral blood. The receptors shown here come from a man aged 60-69 years with acute or convalescent COVID-19. Both conserved end residues are part of each CDR3. The D gene is left open where the match is weak. Expanded clones are given a class, and other clones once, few, many or no size at all.

TRBJ1-2,-,TRBV7-8,-,CASSSTGPPNYGYTF,TGTGCCAGCAGCTCGACAGGTCCCCCTAACTATGGCTACACCTTC
TRBJ2-5,-,TRBV4-1,-,CASSQWAGTQETQYF,TGCGCCAGCAGCCAGTGGGCAGGTACTCAAGAGACCCAGTACTTC
TRBJ2-4,TRBD2,TRBV6-1,-,CASSAGTSGTLAKNIQYF,TGTGCCAGCAGTGCAGGGACTAGCGGCACTCTAGCCAAAAACATTCAGTACTTC
TRBJ1-2,-,TRBV27,-,CASSLSAGLTGGYTF,TGTGCCAGCAGTTTATCAGCAGGGTTAACCGGAGGCTACACCTTC
TRBJ2-3,TRBD2,TRBV11-1,-,CASSAGKGGGTDTQYF,TGTGCCAGCAGCGCCGGGAAGGGAGGGGGCACAGATACGCAGTATTTT
TRBJ2-1,TRBD2,TRBV4-3,-,CASSHDSGLSYNEQFF,TGCGCCAGCAGCCATGACTCGGGACTATCCTACAATGAGCAGTTCTTC
TRBJ1-1,-,TRBV9,once,CASSQGLGTEAFF,TGTGCCAGCAGCCAGGGTCTAGGGACTGAAGCTTTCTTT
TRBJ2-2,-,TRBV5-1,once,CASMEEGHTGELFF,TGCGCCAGCATGGAGGAGGGCCACACCGGGGAGCTGTTTTTT
TRBJ1-1,TRBD1,TRBV3-1/TRBV3-2,-,CASSPFTTGVGTEAFF,TGTGCCAGCAGCCCCTTTACGACAGGGGTGGGCACTGAAGCTTTCTTT
TRBJ2-5,-,TRBV19,-,CASSMGGWETQYF,TGTGCCAGTAGTATGGGGGGTTGGGAGACCCAGTACTTC
TRBJ2-5,-,TRBV9,-,CASSVSTGRETQYF,TGTGCCAGCAGCGTAAGTACAGGGCGAGAGACCCAGTACTTC
TRBJ2-1,TRBD2,TRBV5-1,-,CASSLVAGGTNEQFF,TGCGCCAGCAGCTTGGTTGCGGGAGGGACCAATGAGCAGTTCTTC
TRBJ2-1,TRBD2,TRBV28,-,CATRTSGGYNEQFF,TGTGCCACTCGGACTAGCGGGGGCTACAATGAGCAGTTCTTC
TRBJ1-1,-,TRBV7-9,-,CASSSGWGMNTEAFF,TGTGCCAGCAGCTCAGGCTGGGGCATGAACACTGAAGCTTTCTTT
TRBJ2-5,TRBD1,TRBV19,few,CASSMVGTGGAGETQYF,TGTGCCAGTAGTATGGTCGGGACAGGGGGCGCGGGAGAGACCCAGTACTTC
TRBJ1-4,-,TRBV5-3,-,CARSLAPGLFF,TGTGCCAGAAGCCTTGCGCCAGGACTGTTTTTT
TRBJ1-1,-,TRBV9,-,CASSVEGGFTEAFF,TGTGCCAGCAGCGTAGAAGGGGGATTCACTGAAGCTTTCTTT
TRBJ2-2,-,TRBV7-6,-,CASSLGQGSTGELFF,TGTGCCAGCAGCTTAGGCCAGGGCTCTACCGGGGAGCTGTTTTTT
TRBJ1-2,TRBD1,TRBV7-8,-,CASSPDRVPGGYTF,TGTGCCAGCAGCCCGGACAGGGTCCCCGGCGGCTACACCTTC
TRBJ2-1,-,TRBV11-3,-,CASSLVGEHNEQFF,TGTGCCAGCAGCTTAGTAGGGGAACACAATGAGCAGTTCTTC
TRBJ2-7,-,TRBV7-3,-,CASSKGQTYEQYF,TGTGCCAGCAGCAAAGGACAGACCTACGAGCAGTACTTC
TRBJ1-5,-,TRBV28,-,CASSLFYSNQPQHF,TGTGCCAGCAGTTTATTTTATAGCAATCAGCCCCAGCATTTT
TRBJ2-5,TRBD2,TRBV2,-,CASSEPITLAGGGQETQYF,TGTGCCAGCAGTGAACCAATAACACTAGCGGGAGGGGGCCAAGAGACCCAGTACTTC
TRBJ2-1,TRBD2,TRBV19,once,CASSIDLAGGRRNEQFF,TGTGCCAGTAGTATAGACCTAGCGGGAGGACGACGCAATGAGCAGTTCTTC
TRBJ1-1,TRBD1,TRBV7-3,-,CASSLSPPDRSEAFF,TGTGCCAGCAGCTTATCCCCCCCGGACAGGAGTGAAGCTTTCTTT
TRBJ2-5,TRBD2,TRBV28,-,CASSLPRGGSADSETQYF,TGTGCCAGCAGCTTACCCCGGGGGGGGTCAGCCGATTCAGAGACCCAGTACTTC
TRBJ2-7,TRBD2,TRBV11-1,-,CASSSPGTSHPYEQYF,TGTGCCAGCAGCTCCCCCGGGACTAGCCACCCCTACGAGCAGTACTTC
TRBJ1-2,-,TRBV3-1/TRBV3-2,-,CASSQEGRGINYGYTF,TGTGCCAGCAGCCAAGAGGGGAGGGGTATTAACTATGGCTACACCTTC
TRBJ2-7,TRBD2,TRBV28,once,CASSYSRLASYEQYF,TGTGCCAGCAGTTACTCCCGACTAGCGAGTTACGAGCAGTACTTC
TRBJ1-1,TRBD1,TRBV29-1,once,CSVPPTTGSTEAFF,TGCAGCGTTCCCCCTACGACAGGGAGCACTGAAGCTTTCTTT
TRBJ2-7,TRBD1,TRBV5-1,-,CASSTGDQMTYEQYF,TGCGCCAGCAGCACAGGGGATCAGATGACCTACGAGCAGTACTTC
TRBJ1-5,-,TRBV28,-,CASTPGGPYQPQHF,TGTGCCAGCACCCCGGGGGGGCCTTATCAGCCCCAGCATTTT
TRBJ2-3,TRBD2,TRBV2,-,CASSGASGRRADTQYF,TGTGCCAGCAGTGGGGCTAGCGGGAGGAGGGCAGATACGCAGTATTTT
TRBJ2-7,TRBD2,TRBV28,-,CASIPSLAGVHEQYF,TGTGCCAGCATCCCTTCCCTAGCGGGAGTTCACGAGCAGTACTTC
TRBJ1-4,TRBD1,TRBV5-5,-,CASSPRTGDATNEKLFF,TGTGCCAGCAGCCCGCGGACAGGGGATGCAACTAATGAAAAACTGTTTTTT
TRBJ2-7,TRBD1,TRBV7-3,-,CASSLAGTGGHEQYF,TGTGCCAGCAGCTTAGCCGGGACAGGGGGCCACGAGCAGTACTTC
TRBJ1-1,-,TRBV28,-,CASSLERRNTEAFF,TGTGCCAGCAGTTTAGAGCGGAGGAACACTGAAGCTTTCTTT
TRBJ2-3,TRBD1,TRBV28,-,CASSLARQGPDTQYF,TGTGCCAGCAGTTTGGCGCGACAGGGCCCAGATACGCAGTATTTT
TRBJ2-2,TRBD2,TRBV2,-,CASSETWLAGVGTGELFF,TGTGCCAGCAGTGAAACGTGGCTAGCGGGAGTGGGGACCGGGGAGCTGTTTTTT
TRBJ1-2,-,TRBV30,-,CAWRVKWGGSYGYTF,TGTGCCTGGAGGGTAAAGTGGGGGGGGAGCTATGGCTACACCTTC
TRBJ1-1,-,TRBV6-5,once,CASKFQGGSAEAFF,TGTGCCAGCAAGTTCCAGGGCGGGAGCGCTGAAGCTTTCTTT
TRBJ1-2,-,TRBV28,-,CASSSNPLLYGYTF,TGTGCCAGCAGTTCCAATCCACTCTTATATGGCTACACCTTC
TRBJ1-6,-,TRBV4-3,-,CASSLQEYNSPLHF,TGCGCCAGCAGCCTACAGGAATATAATTCACCCCTCCACTTT
TRBJ2-2,-,TRBV7-2,-,CASNFWGENTGELFF,TGTGCCAGCAACTTCTGGGGGGAGAACACCGGGGAGCTGTTTTTT
TRBJ2-5,TRBD2,TRBV29-1,few,CSVLPPATGGQTQYF,TGCAGCGTCCTCCCCCCAGCAACGGGAGGGCAGACCCAGTACTTC
TRBJ2-1,TRBD2,TRBV10-3,-,CAISPGTSRSDEQFF,TGTGCCATCAGCCCCGGGACTAGTCGGTCCGATGAGCAGTTCTTC
TRBJ2-7,TRBD1,TRBV18,-,CASSLGTGISYEQYF,TGTGCCAGCTCCCTCGGGACAGGGATCTCCTACGAGCAGTACTTC
TRBJ2-5,TRBD2,TRBV2,-,CASSPTSGSETQYF,TGTGCCAGCAGTCCTACTAGCGGGAGTGAGACCCAGTACTTC
TRBJ1-1,TRBD1,TRBV9,-,CASSAYRGANTEAFF,TGTGCCAGCAGCGCATACAGGGGGGCAAACACTGAAGCTTTCTTT
TRBJ1-2,-,TRBV12-3/TRBV12-4,-,CASSQGRLSYTF,TGTGCCAGCAGTCAGGGGCGTCTGAGCTACACCTTC
TRBJ2-7,TRBD2,TRBV7-6,-,CASSAGVAGDAYEQYF,TGTGCCAGCAGCGCCGGGGTAGCGGGAGATGCCTACGAGCAGTACTTC
TRBJ1-5,TRBD1,TRBV4-1,-,CASSQEGTGVGSPQHF,TGCGCCAGCAGCCAAGAAGGGACAGGGGTCGGATCGCCCCAGCATTTT
TRBJ2-7,TRBD1,TRBV18,-,CASSPYGGQGAYEQYF,TGTGCCAGCTCACCCTACGGGGGACAGGGGGCCTACGAGCAGTACTTC
TRBJ2-7,TRBD2,TRBV18,-,CASSPRTSGNYEQYF,TGTGCCAGCTCACCAAGGACTAGCGGGAACTACGAGCAGTACTTC
TRBJ2-7,-,TRBV27,-,CASSLLAGSYEQYF,TGTGCCAGCAGTTTATTAGCAGGGTCCTACGAGCAGTACTTC
TRBJ2-7,-,TRBV7-3,-,CASSSTPYSYEQYF,TGTGCCAGCAGCTCGACACCCTACTCCTACGAGCAGTACTTC
TRBJ2-5,-,TRBV7-3,-,CASSLGGQETQYF,TGTGCCAGCAGCTTAGGAGGCCAAGAGACCCAGTACTTC
TRBJ2-1,-,TRBV12-3/TRBV12-4,once,CASSFAQNEQFF,TGTGCCAGCAGTTTTGCGCAAAATGAGCAGTTCTTC
TRBJ1-2,-,TRBV2,-,CASSEGRTQVNYGYTF,TGTGCCAGCAGTGAAGGTAGGACACAAGTCAACTATGGCTACACCTTC
TRBJ1-3,-,TRBV2,-,CASSVVSGNTIYF,TGTGCCAGCAGTGTAGTCTCTGGAAACACCATATATTTT